This TCR beta chain was captured in a study of blood T cells in healthy people across ages. Alongside a J-beta primer mix, a sample-barcoded 5' primer served in a second PCR lasting roughly 6 to 11 cycles. TCRdb reanalysed the 5' RACE reads using MiXCR and keeps one entry per CDR3 protein. This table has roughly 700,000 distinct CDR3 sequences, approximately 25% appearing once. Drawing of peripheral blood yielded roughly 9.8 milliliters from each donor. V was cut by 4 bases and J by 1 base, with 11 bases left in between. CDR3 size: 13 residues. Germline-derived CDR1 and CDR2 are DFQATT and SNEGSKA (reference sequence). This clonotype showed up just a few times. These data also featured in a second study, about T cells of mothers and their children. From that study: Each child gave 2.5 million to 3.5 million TCR beta CDR3 reads (each mother, over 9.5 million).

The chain uses TRBV20-1 and TRBJ2-7, with D perhaps matching TRBD2 (6 bases). This clonotype was obtained from a boy under 18 in good health. The source material was blood. This CDR3 reads CSAKGLLSYEQYF. For the CDR3, the DNA is TGCAGTGCTAAGGGACTTCTATCCTACGAGCAGTACTTC.